This TCR beta chain derives from a study of neurological immune-mediated disorders. This clonotype was detected many times. Trimming removed 10 bases at V and 5 bases at J, with 16 bases between. The CDR3 contains 13 residues. Germline lookup yields CDR1 SGDLS and CDR2 YYNGEE. TCRdb passed the 5' RACE reads through MiXCR, listing each CDR3 protein once. The sample holds some 30,000 distinct CDR3 sequences, about 4.5% seen once. This TCR was sampled from a man between 18 and 29 years old in good health. Material: PBMCs. The V call is TRBV9, the J call TRBJ1-5; D is possibly TRBD1 (5 bases). The CDR3 loop is CAPRRRGDQPQHF. The CDR3 DNA reads TGTGCCCCCCGACGTAGAGGGGATCAGCCCCAGCATTTT.